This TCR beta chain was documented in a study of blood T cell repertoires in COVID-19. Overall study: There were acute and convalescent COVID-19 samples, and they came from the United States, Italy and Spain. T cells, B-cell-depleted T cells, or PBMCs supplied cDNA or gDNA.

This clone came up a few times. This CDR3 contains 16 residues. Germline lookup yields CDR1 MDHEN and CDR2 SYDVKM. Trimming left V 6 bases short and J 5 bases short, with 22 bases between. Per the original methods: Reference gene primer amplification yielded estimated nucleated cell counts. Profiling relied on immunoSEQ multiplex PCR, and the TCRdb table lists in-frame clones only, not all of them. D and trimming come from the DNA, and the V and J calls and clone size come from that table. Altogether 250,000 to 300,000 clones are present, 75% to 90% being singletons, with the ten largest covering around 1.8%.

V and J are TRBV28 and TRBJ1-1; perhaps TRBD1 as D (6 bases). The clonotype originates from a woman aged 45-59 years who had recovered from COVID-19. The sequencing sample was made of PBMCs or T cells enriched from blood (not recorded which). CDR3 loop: CASSPRGRGSRTEAFF. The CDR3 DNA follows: TGTGCCAGCAGCCCTAGGGGCAGGGGTTCGAGGACTGAAGCTTTCTTT.